This TCR beta chain was obtained from a study of PD-1 blockade in classical Hodgkin lymphoma. Findings of the study overall: Newly diagnosed patients reportedly had lower baseline TCR diversity than healthy donors. The repertoire differences lack a defined cause, possibly disease activity or prior therapy. Baseline diversity was lower in partial responders and progressors than complete responders. Unlike CD8+ TCR diversity, which did not rise significantly by C4D1, CD4+ TCR diversity did.

Time point noted: cycle 4 day 1 (C4D1), after 5 to 7 weeks of nivolumab. Every patient had relapsed following autologous stem cell transplantation, and cohorts differed in brentuximab vedotin exposure. Measured with immunoSEQ multiplex PCR; TCRdb has only the in-frame clones, and not every one. The sample records 50,000 or so clones, 90% being singletons. Concerning this clone itself: Its specificity is unknown.

V trimming: 4 bases; J trimming: 2 bases; junction bases outside the gene matches: 12. CDR1 and CDR2 from the germline V gene are KGHSH and LQKENI. The CDR3 has 17 amino acids. The rearrangement uses TRBV18 and TRBJ2-5, with 8 bases that match TRBD2. This clonotype was sampled from a human donor with classical Hodgkin lymphoma. The sequences come from peripheral blood mononuclear cells (PBMCs), collected before the fourth cycle of nivolumab. The DNA of the CDR3 is TGTGCCAGCTCACAAGGGCCGGGCGGGAGGAATCAAGAGACCCAGTACTTC. Translating it yields CASSQGPGGRNQETQYF. Combining the CDR3 with reference TRBV18 and TRBJ2-5 gives the whole variable domain NAGVMQNPRHLVRRRGQEARLRCSPMKGHSHVYWYRQLPEEGLKFMVYLQKENIIDESGMPKERFSAEFPKEGPSILRIQQVVRGDSAAYFCASSQGPGGRNQETQYFGPGTRLLVL.